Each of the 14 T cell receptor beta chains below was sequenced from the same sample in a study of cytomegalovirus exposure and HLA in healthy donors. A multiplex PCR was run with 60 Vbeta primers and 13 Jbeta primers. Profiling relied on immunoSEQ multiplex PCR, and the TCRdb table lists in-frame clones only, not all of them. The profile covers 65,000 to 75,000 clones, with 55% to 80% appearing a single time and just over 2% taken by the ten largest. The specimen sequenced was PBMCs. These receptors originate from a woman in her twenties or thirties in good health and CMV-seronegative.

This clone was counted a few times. CDR3 in amino acids: CASRSPTQGNTEAFF. CDR3 DNA: TGTGCCAGCAGATCCCCAACGCAGGGAAACACTGAAGCTTTCTTT. The chain is built from TRBV5-4 and TRBJ1-1, with a tentative D call TRBD1 (5 bases). The CDR3 sequence is 15 residues long. Trimming removed 5 bases at V and 2 bases at J, with 16 bases between. Germline assignment: CDR1 SGHNT and CDR2 YYREEE (reference sequence).

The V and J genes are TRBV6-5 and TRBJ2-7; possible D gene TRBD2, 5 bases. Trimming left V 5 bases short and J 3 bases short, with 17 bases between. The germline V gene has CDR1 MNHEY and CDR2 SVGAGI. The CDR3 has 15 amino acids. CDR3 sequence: CASSPRTRGLYEQYF. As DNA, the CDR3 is TGTGCCAGCAGTCCGAGGACTCGAGGACTCTACGAGCAGTACTTC.

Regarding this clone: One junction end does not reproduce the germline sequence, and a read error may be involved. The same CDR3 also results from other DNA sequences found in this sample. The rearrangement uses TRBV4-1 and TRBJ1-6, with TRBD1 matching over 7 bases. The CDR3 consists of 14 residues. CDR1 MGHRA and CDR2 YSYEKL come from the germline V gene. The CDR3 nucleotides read TGTGCCAGCAGCCAACTAGGGACAGAGGCACCCCTCCACTTT. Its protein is CASSQLGTEAPLHF.

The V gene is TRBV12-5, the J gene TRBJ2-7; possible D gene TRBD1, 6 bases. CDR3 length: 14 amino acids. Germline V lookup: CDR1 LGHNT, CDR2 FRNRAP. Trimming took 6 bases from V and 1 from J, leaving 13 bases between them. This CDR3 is CASGTQGLSYEQYF. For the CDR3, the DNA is TGTGCTAGTGGCACACAGGGTTTGTCCTACGAGCAGTACTTC. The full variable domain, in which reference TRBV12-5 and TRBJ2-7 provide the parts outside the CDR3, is DARVTQTPRHKVTEMGQEVTMRCQPILGHNTVFWYRQTMMQGLELLAYFRNRAPLDDSGMPKDRFSAEMPDATLATLKIQPSEPRDSAVYFCASGTQGLSYEQYFGPGTRLTVT.

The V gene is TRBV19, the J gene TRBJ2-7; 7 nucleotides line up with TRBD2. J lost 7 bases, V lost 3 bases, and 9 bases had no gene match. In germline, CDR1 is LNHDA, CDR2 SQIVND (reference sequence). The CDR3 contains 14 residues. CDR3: CASSITSGAGEQYF. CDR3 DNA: TGTGCCAGTAGTATTACCAGCGGGGCGGGGGAGCAGTACTTC.

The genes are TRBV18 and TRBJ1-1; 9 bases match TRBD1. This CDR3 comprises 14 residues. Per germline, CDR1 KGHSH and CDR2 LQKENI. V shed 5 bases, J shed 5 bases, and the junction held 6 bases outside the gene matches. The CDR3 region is CASSTDRGGTEAFF. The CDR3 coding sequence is TGTGCCAGCTCAACGGACAGGGGTGGAACTGAAGCTTTCTTT.

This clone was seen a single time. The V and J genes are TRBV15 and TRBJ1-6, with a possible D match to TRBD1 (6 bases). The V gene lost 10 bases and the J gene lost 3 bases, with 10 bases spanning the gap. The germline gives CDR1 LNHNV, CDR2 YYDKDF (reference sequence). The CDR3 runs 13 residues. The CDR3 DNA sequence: TGTGCCATGTCAGGGGACTATAATTCACCCCTCCACTTT. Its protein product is CAMSGDYNSPLHF.

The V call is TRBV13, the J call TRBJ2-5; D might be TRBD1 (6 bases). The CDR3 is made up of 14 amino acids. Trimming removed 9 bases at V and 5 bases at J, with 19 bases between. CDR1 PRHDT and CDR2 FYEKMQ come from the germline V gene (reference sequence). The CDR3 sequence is CASGRGRGRETQYF. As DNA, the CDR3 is TGTGCCAGTGGCAGGGGACGAGGTCGGGAGACCCAGTACTTC.

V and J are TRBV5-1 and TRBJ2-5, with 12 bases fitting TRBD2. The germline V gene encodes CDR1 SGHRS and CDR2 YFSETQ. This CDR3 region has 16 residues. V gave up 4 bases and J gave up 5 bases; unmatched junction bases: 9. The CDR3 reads CASSLLTSGGTETQYF. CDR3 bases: TGCGCCAGCAGCCTCCTTACTAGCGGGGGGACGGAGACCCAGTACTTC.

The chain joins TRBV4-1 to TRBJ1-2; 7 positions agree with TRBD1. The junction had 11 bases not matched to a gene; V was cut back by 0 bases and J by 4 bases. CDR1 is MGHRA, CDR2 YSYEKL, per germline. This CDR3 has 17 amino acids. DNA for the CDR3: TGCGCCAGCAGCCAAGATCCCCTGGCAGGGGGGTCCTATGGCTACACCTTC. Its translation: CASSQDPLAGGSYGYTF.

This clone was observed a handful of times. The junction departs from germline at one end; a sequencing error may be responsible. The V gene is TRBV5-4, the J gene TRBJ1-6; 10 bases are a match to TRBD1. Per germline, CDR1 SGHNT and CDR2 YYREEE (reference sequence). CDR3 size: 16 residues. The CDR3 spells CASSQDRGQGISPLHF. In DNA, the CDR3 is TGCGCCAGCAGCCAAGATCGGGGACAGGGGATTTCACCCCTCCACTTT.

The CDR3 region has the DNA TGTGCCAGCAGCCGGGGGTTGAGGACAGATACGCAGTATTTT. It specifies CASSRGLRTDTQYF. The chain employs TRBV7-9 and TRBJ2-3, with a weak D call TRBD2 (6 bases). Per germline, CDR1 SEHNR and CDR2 FQNEAQ (reference sequence). The V end was cut by 5 bases, the J end by 3 bases, with 12 bases between. This CDR3 has 14 amino acids.

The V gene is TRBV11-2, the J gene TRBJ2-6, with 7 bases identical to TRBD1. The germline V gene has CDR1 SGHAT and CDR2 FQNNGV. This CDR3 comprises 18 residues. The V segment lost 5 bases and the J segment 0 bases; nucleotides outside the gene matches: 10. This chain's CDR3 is CASSETGVAFSGANVLTF. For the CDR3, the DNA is TGTGCCAGCAGCGAAACAGGGGTGGCCTTCTCTGGGGCCAACGTCCTGACTTTC.

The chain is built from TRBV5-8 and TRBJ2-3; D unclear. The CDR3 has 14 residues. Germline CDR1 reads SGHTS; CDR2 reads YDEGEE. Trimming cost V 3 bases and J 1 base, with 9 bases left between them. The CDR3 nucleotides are TGTGCCAGCAGCTCCGTCCTTGGCACAGATACGCAGTATTTT. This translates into CASSSVLGTDTQYF.